Listed below are T cell receptor beta chains from one sample, sequenced in a study of blood T cell repertoires in COVID-19. Repertoires were generated with immunoSEQ multiplex PCR, while TCRdb's copy carries only in-frame clones and drops some. The sample has about 320,000 clones; 65% to 90% are singletons. The sequencing input was peripheral blood. The receptors stem from a human donor in a cohort sampled during active COVID-19. Both conserved end residues are part of each CDR3. The D gene is left open where the match is weak. Some rows have no size entry. The others give once, few or many, or a class for an expanded clone.

j_call,v_call,clone_size,d_call,cdr3_nt,cdr3_aa
TRBJ1-1,TRBV13,-,-,TGTGCCAGCAGCTTCGGTTCGCAGGCTTATGACACTGAAGCTTTCTTT,CASSFGSQAYDTEAFF
TRBJ1-1,TRBV5-1,-,TRBD1,TGCGCCAGCAGCTCTTGGACAGGGAACACTGAAGCTTTCTTT,CASSSWTGNTEAFF
TRBJ2-3,TRBV10-3,-,-,TGTGCCATCAGTGAGTCGGACAGCCATACGGCAGATACGCAGTATTTT,CAISESDSHTADTQYF
TRBJ2-2,TRBV6-5,few,-,TGTGCCAGCAGCCCGACAGGATCTAACACCGGGGAGCTGTTTTTT,CASSPTGSNTGELFF
TRBJ1-2,TRBV10-3,few,-,TGTGCCATCAGGGACATAAACTATGGCTACACCTTC,CAIRDINYGYTF
TRBJ2-5,TRBV7-9,-,TRBD2,TGTGCCAGCAGCCGGACTAGCGGGGGGCAAGAGACCCAGTACTTC,CASSRTSGGQETQYF
TRBJ1-2,TRBV5-1,-,-,TGCGCCAGCAGCCCGGGAGGGGTCAACTATGGCTACACCTTC,CASSPGGVNYGYTF
TRBJ2-3,TRBV27,-,TRBD1,TGTGCCAGCAGTTGGACAGGGGGGGGTACGCAGTATTTT,CASSWTGGGTQYF
TRBJ2-7,TRBV14,-,-,TGTGCCAGCAGCCACCGACAGGACCACTCCTACGAGCAGTACTTC,CASSHRQDHSYEQYF
TRBJ2-1,TRBV3-1/TRBV3-2,-,-,TGTGCCAGCAGCCAATCTTTTGTTCTAGTGGCCAATGAGCAGTTCTTC,CASSQSFVLVANEQFF
TRBJ2-2,TRBV7-3,-,TRBD1,TGTGCCAGCAACGACAGGGGTAACACCGGGGAGCTGTTTTTT,CASNDRGNTGELFF
TRBJ1-4,TRBV7-9,-,-,TGTGCCAGCAGCCCCCGCGGGAGTACAAATGAAAAACTGTTTTTT,CASSPRGSTNEKLFF
TRBJ1-6,TRBV19,-,TRBD1,TGTGCCAGTAGGGGACAGGGGGATGTACGAAACTATAATTCACCCCTCCACTTT,CASRGQGDVRNYNSPLHF
TRBJ2-1,TRBV5-6,-,-,TGTGCCAGCAGCAGAAGACAGTCTTTGCTGAACAATGAGCAGTTCTTC,CASSRRQSLLNNEQFF
TRBJ2-5,TRBV19,once,-,TGTGCCAGTAGTATGGAGTTGTTTTGGAAGACCCAGTACTTC,CASSMELFWKTQYF
TRBJ1-5,TRBV5-8,-,-,TGTGCCAGCAGCCACAGGGTAGGCAATCAGCCCCAGCATTTT,CASSHRVGNQPQHF
TRBJ1-2,TRBV7-9,once,-,TGTGCCAGCAGCTTAGTCGGTCAGGGGCGTTTAGGAGGCTACACCTTC,CASSLVGQGRLGGYTF
TRBJ2-4,TRBV10-1,-,-,TGCGCCAGCAGTGAGGGGGCGCCCAAAAACATTCAGTACTTC,CASSEGAPKNIQYF
TRBJ2-1,TRBV24-1,-,-,TGTGCCACCAGTGATTTTGAGGGGGGGAGCTCCTACAATGAGCAGTTCTTC,CATSDFEGGSSYNEQFF
TRBJ1-1,TRBV30,-,-,TGTGCCTGGAGTGTAGGAGGTACCTTCAACACTGAAGCTTTCTTT,CAWSVGGTFNTEAFF
TRBJ1-5,TRBV19,-,-,TGTGCCAGTAGTGAGAGCAATCAGCCCCAGCATTTT,CASSESNQPQHF
TRBJ1-6,TRBV5-6,once,TRBD1,TGTGCCAGCAGCTCGCCGGGACAGGCTAATTCACCCCTCCACTTT,CASSSPGQANSPLHF
TRBJ1-1,TRBV30,-,-,TGTGCCTGGAGTGTAGCGGGGGTCCGCACTGAAGCTTTCTTT,CAWSVAGVRTEAFF
TRBJ1-5,TRBV12-5,-,TRBD1,TGTGCTAGTGGTTTGGTAACGGGAGGGGGCGTCATTCCGTCCGGTCAGCCCCAGCATTTT,CASGLVTGGGVIPSGQPQHF
TRBJ2-6,TRBV6-4,-,-,TGTGCCAGCAGTGGTGGTAGCTCTGGGGCCAACGTCCTGACTTTC,CASSGGSSGANVLTF
TRBJ1-5,TRBV7-2,-,-,TGTGCCAGCAGCTTAAACAGACAGCCCCAGCATTTT,CASSLNRQPQHF
TRBJ2-1,TRBV30,once,TRBD1,TGTGCCTGGAGTACCTTCCACAGGGGAAATGAGCAGTTCTTC,CAWSTFHRGNEQFF
TRBJ2-7,TRBV12-5,-,TRBD2,TGTGCTAGTGGCAGCGGGGGCCTGTCCTACGAGCAGTACTTC,CASGSGGLSYEQYF
TRBJ1-2,TRBV19,-,-,TGTGCCAGTACCATTGGGACTCTAGCTAACTATGGCTACACCTTC,CASTIGTLANYGYTF
TRBJ1-1,TRBV5-1,-,-,TGCGCCAGCAGCTTTAACAGGGAGACTGAAGCTTTCTTT,CASSFNRETEAFF
TRBJ1-2,TRBV19,-,TRBD1,TGTGCCAGTAGTATGACCGGACAGGGGGGTAGAGGCTACACCTTC,CASSMTGQGGRGYTF
TRBJ1-1,TRBV12-5,-,-,TGTGCTAGTGGTTTGACCCTCAACCTAAACACTGAAGCTTTCTTT,CASGLTLNLNTEAFF
TRBJ2-7,TRBV7-2,-,TRBD1,TGTGCCAGCAGCCCCGACAGGGGCTCCTACGAGCAGTACTTC,CASSPDRGSYEQYF
TRBJ1-5,TRBV4-1,-,-,TGCGCCAGCAGCCTCGAGCGGGGTAATCAGCCCCAGCATTTT,CASSLERGNQPQHF
TRBJ1-2,TRBV24-1,-,-,TGTGCCACCAGTGATTCAGGGCTCTATGGCTACACCTTC,CATSDSGLYGYTF
TRBJ2-7,TRBV24-1,many,-,TGTGCCACCAGTGATTTGAAGGACAGCTCCTACGAGCAGTACTTC,CATSDLKDSSYEQYF